The count of the clone carrying this T cell receptor (beta chain) is one. What it binds is not known. Sequencing used immunoSEQ multiplex PCR; TCRdb keeps in-frame clones, though not all of them. The sample has some 500,000 clones; 90% to 97% are singletons. Germline assignment: CDR1 LNHDA and CDR2 SQIVND (reference sequence). With 6 bases clipped from V and 5 bases from J, the junction kept 12 bases outside the gene matches. This CDR3 is 15 amino acids long. This specimen belongs to a study of shared clonotypes between healthy human individuals. Notes on the study in general: A reduction in generation probabilities was seen for non-shared clonotypes relative to those shared by all four donors. Sampling covered blood only; tissue repertoires likely differ.

Naive CD45RA+ and memory CD45RA-negative subsets were split from CD4+ cells. The chain uses TRBV19 and TRBJ2-7; TRBD1 matches 8 bases. Sequences were obtained from naive CD4+ T cells sorted from blood. Subset described: CD45RA+ positively selected. The TCR was taken from a woman aged 30 to 39 in good health. The CDR3 reads CASSPGQGINDEQYF. The CDR3 DNA reads as TGTGCCAGTAGCCCCGGACAGGGAATTAATGACGAGCAGTACTTC.